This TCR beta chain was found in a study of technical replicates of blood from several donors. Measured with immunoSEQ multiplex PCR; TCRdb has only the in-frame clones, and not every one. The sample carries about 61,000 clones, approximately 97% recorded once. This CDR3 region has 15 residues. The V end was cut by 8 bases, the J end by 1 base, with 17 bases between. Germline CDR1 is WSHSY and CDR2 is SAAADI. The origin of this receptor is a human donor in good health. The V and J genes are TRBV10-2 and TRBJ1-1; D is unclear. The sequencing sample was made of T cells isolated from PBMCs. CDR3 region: CASLPKRESNTEAFF. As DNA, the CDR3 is TGCGCCAGCCTCCCCAAGCGGGAATCGAACACTGAAGCTTTCTTT.